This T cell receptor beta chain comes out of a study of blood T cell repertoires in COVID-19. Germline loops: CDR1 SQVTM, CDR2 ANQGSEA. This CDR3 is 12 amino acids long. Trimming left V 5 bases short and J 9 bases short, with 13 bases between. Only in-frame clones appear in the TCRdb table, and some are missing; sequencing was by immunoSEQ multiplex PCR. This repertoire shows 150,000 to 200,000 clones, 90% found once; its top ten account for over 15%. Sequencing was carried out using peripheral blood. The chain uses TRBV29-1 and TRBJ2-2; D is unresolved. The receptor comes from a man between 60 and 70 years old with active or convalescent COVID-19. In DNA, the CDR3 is TGCAGCGTTAGACTCCGTCACAGGGAGCTGTTTTTT. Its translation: CSVRLRHRELFF.